This TCR beta chain appears in the sequencing data of a study of cytomegalovirus exposure and HLA in healthy donors. Across the whole study: The approximately 120 validation repertoires were reported in a later analysis to have been generated on the same platform as the approximately 600 first-cohort repertoires. General study results and limits: For cytomegalovirus status, the classifier reportedly gave diagnoses with high specificity and sensitivity. The study flagged approximately 180 TCR beta chains as cytomegalovirus-associated. Within the 120 or so validation repertoires, first-cohort TCR clusters tended to co-occur, according to a later analysis.

V was trimmed by 0 bases and J by 0 bases, leaving 5 bases between them. Germline CDR1 is SGDLS and CDR2 is YYNGEE. The CDR3 extends over 14 amino acids. About this clone itself: Its specificity is not known.

Repertoires were generated with immunoSEQ multiplex PCR, while TCRdb's copy carries only in-frame clones and drops some. The sample contains 150,000 or so clones, about 89% of which appear only once. The origin of this receptor is a man aged 18 to 29 in good health and CMV-seropositive. V usage is TRBV9 and J usage is TRBJ2-3, with no clear D. The sequenced sample was PBMCs. DNA of the CDR3: TGTGCCAGCAGCGTAGCTGTAAGCACAGATACGCAGTATTTT. It specifies CASSVAVSTDTQYF. Complete variable domain (other parts from reference TRBV9 and TRBJ2-3): DSGVTQTPKHLITATGQRVTLRCSPRSGDLSVYWYQQSLDQGLQFLIQYYNGEERAKGNILERFSAQQFPDLHSELNLSSLELGDSALYFCASSVAVSTDTQYFGPGTRLTVL.